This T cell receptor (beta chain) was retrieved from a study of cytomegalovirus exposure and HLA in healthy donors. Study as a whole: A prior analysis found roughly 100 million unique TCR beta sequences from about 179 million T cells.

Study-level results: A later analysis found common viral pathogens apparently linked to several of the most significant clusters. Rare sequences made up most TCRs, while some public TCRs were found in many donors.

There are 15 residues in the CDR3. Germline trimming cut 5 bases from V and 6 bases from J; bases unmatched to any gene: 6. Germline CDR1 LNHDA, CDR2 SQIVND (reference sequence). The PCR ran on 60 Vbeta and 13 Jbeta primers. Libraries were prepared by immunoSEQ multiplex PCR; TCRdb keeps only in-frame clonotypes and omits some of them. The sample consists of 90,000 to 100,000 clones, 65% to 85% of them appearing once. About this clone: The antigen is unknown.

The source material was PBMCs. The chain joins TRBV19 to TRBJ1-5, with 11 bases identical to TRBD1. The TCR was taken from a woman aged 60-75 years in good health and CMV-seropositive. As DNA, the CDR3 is TGTGCCAGTAGTGGGACAGGGGGGGCAGGTCAGCCCCAGCATTTT. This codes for CASSGTGGAGQPQHF.